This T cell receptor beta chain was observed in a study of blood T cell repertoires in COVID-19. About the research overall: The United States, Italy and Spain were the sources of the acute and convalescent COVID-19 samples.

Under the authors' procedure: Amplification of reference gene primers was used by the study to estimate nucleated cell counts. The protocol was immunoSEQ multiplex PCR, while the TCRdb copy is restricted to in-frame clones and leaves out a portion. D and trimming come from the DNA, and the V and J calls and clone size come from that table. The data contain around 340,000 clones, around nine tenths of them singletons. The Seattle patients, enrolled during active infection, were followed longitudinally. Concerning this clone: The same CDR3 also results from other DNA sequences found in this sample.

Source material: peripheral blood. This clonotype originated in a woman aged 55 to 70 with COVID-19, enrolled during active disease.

Here the CDR3 DNA reads TGCGCCAGCAGCCCAGACAGGGATGGCTACACCTTC. Amino acid sequence: CASSPDRDGYTF. This chain uses TRBV5-1 with TRBJ1-2, with 7 bases aligning to TRBD1. The CDR3 has 12 amino acids. The junction had 3 bases not matched to a gene; V was cut back by 4 bases and J by 6 bases. Germline V CDR1 and CDR2: SGHRS, YFSETQ.